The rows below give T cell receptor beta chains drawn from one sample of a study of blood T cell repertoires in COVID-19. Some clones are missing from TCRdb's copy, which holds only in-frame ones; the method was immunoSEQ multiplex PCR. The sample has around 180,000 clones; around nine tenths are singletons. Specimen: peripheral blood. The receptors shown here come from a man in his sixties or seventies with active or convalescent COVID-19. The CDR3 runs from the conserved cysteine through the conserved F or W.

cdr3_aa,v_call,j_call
CAWNRGEAEQFF,TRBV30,TRBJ2-1
CASSLVRLAVVRELFF,TRBV7-8,TRBJ2-2
CASSRFDRETQYF,TRBV6-2/TRBV6-3,TRBJ2-5
CASSLGQFGEQYF,TRBV6-2/TRBV6-3,TRBJ2-7
CASSPGGNPDTQYF,TRBV7-8,TRBJ2-3
CASSQGNMNTEAFF,TRBV2,TRBJ1-1
CASSQGAAEQYF,TRBV4-1,TRBJ2-7
CASSYVSLGAGTEAFF,TRBV6-2/TRBV6-3,TRBJ1-1
CASSRDRPSTDTQYF,TRBV7-9,TRBJ2-3
CASSYRLAGAYEQYF,TRBV6-5,TRBJ2-7
CAWSFRQGTEAFF,TRBV30,TRBJ1-1
CASGLGAKETQYF,TRBV12-5,TRBJ2-5
CASSQPRTQYNSPLHF,TRBV21-1,TRBJ1-6
CAISEPTLTSGGYQETQYF,TRBV10-3,TRBJ2-5
CASRPNQVAGSPLHF,TRBV27,TRBJ1-6